This T cell receptor (beta chain) came from a study of T-cell reconstitution after alpha-beta-depleted transplantation in children. Findings and limits, study-wide: Expanded graft clones numbering several hundred reportedly gave rise to alpha-beta T cells about two months after transplant. In some patients, recipient T cells and intrathymic progenitors surviving conditioning explained high day-60 diversity. At the one-year point after transplant, T-cell counts and TCRbeta diversity were found to come mostly from T cells that had been newly produced.

The TCRbeta library incorporated unique molecular identifiers. TCRdb reprocessed the PCR reads with MiXCR, giving one entry per CDR3 protein. The sample shows roughly 420,000 distinct CDR3 sequences, about 17% of them seen only once. The CDR3 sequence is 18 residues long. The V end was cut by 3 bases, the J end by 2 bases, with 19 bases between. Germline loops: CDR1 MNHEY, CDR2 SVGEGT. This clonotype has more than one count but fewer than ten. What it recognizes is unknown. The V call is TRBV6-2 or TRBV6-3, the J call TRBJ2-2; possibly TRBD1 for D (5 bases). The receptor was derived from a boy under two years old who had a stem cell transplant for Wiskott-Aldrich syndrome, so the T cells may come from the graft donor. The sample in question was PBMCs, mostly from graft donor cells, obtained 360 days after TCRalphabeta/CD19-depleted stem cell transplant. The DNA of the CDR3 is TGTGCCAGCAGTTATCCCAGGGTATCAGGTGATAACACCGGGGAGCTGTTTTTT. It translates to CASSYPRVSGDNTGELFF.